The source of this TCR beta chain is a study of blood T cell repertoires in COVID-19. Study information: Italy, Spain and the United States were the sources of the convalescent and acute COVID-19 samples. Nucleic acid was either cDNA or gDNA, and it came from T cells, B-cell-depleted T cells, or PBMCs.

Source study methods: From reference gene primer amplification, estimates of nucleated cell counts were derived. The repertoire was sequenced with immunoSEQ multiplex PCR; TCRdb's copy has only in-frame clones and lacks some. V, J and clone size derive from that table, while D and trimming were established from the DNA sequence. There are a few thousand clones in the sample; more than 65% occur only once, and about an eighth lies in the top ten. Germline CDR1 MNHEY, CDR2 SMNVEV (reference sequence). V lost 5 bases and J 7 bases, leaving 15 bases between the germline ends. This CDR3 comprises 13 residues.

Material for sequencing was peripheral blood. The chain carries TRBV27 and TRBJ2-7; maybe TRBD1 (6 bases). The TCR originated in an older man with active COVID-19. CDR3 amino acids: CASSPLGTIEQYF. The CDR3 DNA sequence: TGTGCCAGCAGTCCACTCGGGACAATTGAGCAGTACTTC.